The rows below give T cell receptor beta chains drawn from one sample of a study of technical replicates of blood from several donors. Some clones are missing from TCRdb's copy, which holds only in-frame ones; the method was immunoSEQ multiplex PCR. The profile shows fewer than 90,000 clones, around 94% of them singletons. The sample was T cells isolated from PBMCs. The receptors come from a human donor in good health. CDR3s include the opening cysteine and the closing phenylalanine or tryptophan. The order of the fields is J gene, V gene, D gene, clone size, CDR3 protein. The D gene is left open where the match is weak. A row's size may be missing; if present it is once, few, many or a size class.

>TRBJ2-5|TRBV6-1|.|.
CASSELPLQETQYF
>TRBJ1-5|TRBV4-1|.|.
CASSQGSGPHQPQHF
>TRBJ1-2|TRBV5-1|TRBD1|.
CASSWTGTPSTGYTF
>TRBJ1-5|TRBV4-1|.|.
CASSDRETNINQPQHF
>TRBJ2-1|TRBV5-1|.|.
CASSLGQTSNEQFF
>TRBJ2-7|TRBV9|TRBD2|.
CASSVGSGGTYEQYF
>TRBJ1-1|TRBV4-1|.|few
CASSQETGRGTEAFF
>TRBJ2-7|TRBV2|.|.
CASSSQGERIYEQYF
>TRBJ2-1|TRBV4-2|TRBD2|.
CASSRERGQDEQFF
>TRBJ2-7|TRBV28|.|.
CASSRFQGYEQYF
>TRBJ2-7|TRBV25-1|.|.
CASSESIGRGNEQYF
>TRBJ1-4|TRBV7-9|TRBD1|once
CASSGQGGEKLFF
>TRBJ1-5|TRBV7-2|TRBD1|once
CASSSLEGQERGQPQHF
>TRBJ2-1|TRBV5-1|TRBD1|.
CASSLITGESSYNEQFF
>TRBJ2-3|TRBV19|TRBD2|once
CASSIRTSGGDTQYF
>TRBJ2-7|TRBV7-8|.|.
CASSDEGGASHEQYF
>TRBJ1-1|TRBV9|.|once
CASSVAGYTEAFF
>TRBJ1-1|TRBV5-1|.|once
CASSLRQAMNTEAFF
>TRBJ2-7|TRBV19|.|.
CASSIGGGGLSYEQYF
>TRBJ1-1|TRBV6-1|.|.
CASSVQGNTEAFF
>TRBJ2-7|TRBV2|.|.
CASSVASRPYEQYF
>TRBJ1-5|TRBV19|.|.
CASRPDRSNQPQHF
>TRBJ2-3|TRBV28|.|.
CASSRYREDTQYF
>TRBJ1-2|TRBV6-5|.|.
CASSYGPMVGYTF